The 26 T cell receptor beta chains presented below share a single source sample, sequenced in a study of cytomegalovirus exposure and HLA in healthy donors. Only in-frame clones appear in the TCRdb table, and some are missing; sequencing was by immunoSEQ multiplex PCR. The sample shows about 250,000 clones, about 90% of them seen only once. The sample comprised PBMCs. The source is a man between 18 and 35 years old in good health and CMV-seropositive.

The genes are TRBV2 and TRBJ2-5; TRBD1 is a possible D gene (8 bases). Germline V gives CDR1 SNHLY, CDR2 FYNNEI. The V and J ends lost 4 bases and 11 bases respectively, with 14 bases between them. CDR3 length: 12 residues. The CDR3 reads CASSATGGGQYF. The CDR3 coding sequence is TGTGCCAGCAGTGCTACAGGGGGAGGGCAGTACTTC.

The chain has TRBV19 and TRBJ1-2, with D possibly being TRBD1 (5 bases). The CDR3 has 14 amino acids. Germline lookup yields CDR1 LNHDA and CDR2 SQIVND (reference sequence). Trimming removed 4 bases at V and 2 bases at J, with 11 bases between. The CDR3 here is CASSTRQRNYGYTF. CDR3 nucleotides: TGTGCCAGTAGTACCCGACAGCGGAACTATGGCTACACCTTC. Using reference TRBV19 and TRBJ1-2 for the parts outside the CDR3, the full variable domain is DGGITQSPKYLFRKEGQNVTLSCEQNLNHDAMYWYRQDPGQGLRLIYYSQIVNDFQKGDIAEGYSVSREKKESFPLTVTSAQKNPTAFYLCASSTRQRNYGYTFGSGTRLTVV.

V and J are TRBV5-6 and TRBJ2-7; no clear D gene. V lost 4 bases, J lost 2 bases, and 13 bases lay in between. Germline V lookup: CDR1 SGHDT, CDR2 YYEEEE. The CDR3 is made up of 14 amino acids. The CDR3 region is CASSIRVSPYEQYF. CDR3 nucleotides: TGTGCCAGCAGCATACGGGTTAGTCCCTACGAGCAGTACTTC.

This chain connects TRBV5-1 to TRBJ2-1; D is perhaps TRBD1 (9 bases). V was pared by 4 bases and J by 5 bases, with 25 bases between. CDR1 and CDR2 (germline): SGHRS, YFSETQ. CDR3 length: 18 residues. The CDR3 nucleotides read TGCGCCAGCAGCCGGACAGGGGTGGGACTAGACCCGGACAATGAGCAGTTCTTC. Translated, it gives CASSRTGVGLDPDNEQFF.

The chain recombines TRBV27 with TRBJ2-2; D is unresolved. Germline V CDR1 and CDR2: MNHEY, SMNVEV (reference sequence). This CDR3 has 12 amino acids. Trimming cost V 3 bases and J 6 bases, with 5 bases left between them. CDR3 coding DNA: TGTGCCAGCAGTTTGAGGTCCGGGGAGCTGTTTTTT. It encodes CASSLRSGELFF.

The rearrangement links TRBV7-7 to TRBJ2-7; unclear D gene. Germline loops: CDR1 SSHAT, CDR2 FNYEAQ (reference sequence). Between the trimmed V and J ends, which lost 2 bases and 7 bases, there was a span of 15 bases. The CDR3 loop spans 14 amino acids. The CDR3 region has the DNA TGTGCCAGCAGCTTAACCCTGGAGTCGAGGGAGCAGTACTTC. Translating gives CASSLTLESREQYF.

This chain joins TRBV6-5 and TRBJ2-7; D is uncertain. CDR3 length equals 15 residues. Germline V lookup: CDR1 MNHEY, CDR2 SVGAGI. V was cut by 0 bases and J by 2 bases, with 11 bases left in between. Here the CDR3 reads CASSYSPELTYEQYF. CDR3 DNA sequence: TGTGCCAGCAGTTACTCGCCGGAGTTGACCTACGAGCAGTACTTC.

The rearrangement uses TRBV19 and TRBJ2-2; 7 bases agree with TRBD2. In germline, CDR1 is LNHDA, CDR2 SQIVND (reference sequence). V lost 7 bases to trimming and J lost 5 bases; unmatched junction nucleotides: 10. The CDR3 has 15 residues. The CDR3 DNA sequence: TGTGCCAGTACCGACCAACCGGGACTAACCGGGGAGCTGTTTTTT. Translated: CASTDQPGLTGELFF.

The chain has TRBV4-2 and TRBJ2-1; D call uncertain. This CDR3 region has 14 residues. Deletions cut 0 bases from V and 10 bases from J, with 13 bases between. The germline CDR1 and CDR2 sequences are LGHNA and YNFKEQ. CDR3 in amino acids: CASSQDVGGAEQFF. CDR3 DNA sequence: TGTGCCAGCAGCCAAGATGTGGGCGGCGCGGAGCAGTTCTTC.

The chain uses TRBV30 and TRBJ2-1; D unresolved. CDR1 and CDR2 (germline): GTSNPN, SVGIG (reference sequence). Trimming took off 0 bases at V and 9 bases at J, with 9 bases between the two ends. The CDR3 totals 12 residues. CDR3 in DNA: TGTGCCTGGAGTGTGGGGAAGGGTGAGCAGTTCTTC. The encoded protein is CAWSVGKGEQFF. Full variable domain (outside the CDR3, taken from reference TRBV30 and TRBJ2-1): SQTIHQWPATLVQPVGSPLSLECTVEGTSNPNLYWYRQAAGRGLQLLFYSVGIGQISSEVPQNLSASRPQDRQFILSSKKLLLSDSGFYLCAWSVGKGEQFFGPGTRLTVL.

The chain has TRBV29-1 and TRBJ2-1; 9 bases align to TRBD2. Germline assignment: CDR1 SQVTM and CDR2 ANQGSEA. The CDR3 spans 14 residues. V gave up 3 bases and J gave up 9 bases; unmatched junction bases: 9. The CDR3 sequence: CSVEPGGGRAEQFF. The CDR3 DNA reads as TGCAGCGTTGAGCCCGGAGGCGGGAGGGCTGAGCAGTTCTTC.

The chain couples TRBV4-1 to TRBJ2-7; 7 nucleotides align to TRBD2. This CDR3 contains 16 residues. V was pared by 1 base and J by 7 bases, with 13 bases of the junction left unmatched. Germline CDR1 and CDR2: MGHRA and YSYEKL. Here the CDR3 reads CASSQALQRGWGEQYF. CDR3 nucleotide sequence: TGCGCCAGCAGCCAAGCTCTCCAGCGGGGATGGGGGGAGCAGTACTTC.

V and J are TRBV29-1 and TRBJ2-3, with TRBD2 matching over 8 bases. CDR1 SQVTM and CDR2 ANQGSEA come from the germline V gene. After removal of 4 bases from V and 1 base from J, the junction contained 4 bases not matched to a gene. This CDR3 has 14 amino acids. The CDR3 is CSVAGLARTDTQYF. The CDR3 DNA sequence: TGCAGCGTTGCCGGACTAGCCCGCACAGATACGCAGTATTTT.

Written as DNA, the CDR3 is TGTGCCATCAGTGAGCGGGATAATATAGTGAATGAGCAGTTCTTC. Residues: CAISERDNIVNEQFF. The rearrangement joins TRBV10-3 to TRBJ2-1; tentative D call: TRBD2 (5 bases). V was cut by 2 bases and J by 7 bases, with 15 bases left in between. The CDR3 is made up of 15 amino acids. The germline V gene encodes CDR1 ENHRY and CDR2 SYGVKD.

This chain joins TRBV29-1 and TRBJ2-7; D perhaps matches TRBD1 (6 bases). There are 14 residues in the CDR3. Germline lookup yields CDR1 SQVTM and CDR2 ANQGSEA. Trimming removed 1 base from V and 7 bases from J, with 17 bases in between. Here the CDR3 reads CSVEVNRVGWEQYF. The DNA for the CDR3 is TGCAGCGTTGAAGTTAACAGGGTAGGATGGGAGCAGTACTTC.

The rearrangement links TRBV25-1 to TRBJ2-1; a possible D gene is TRBD1 (5 bases). V was trimmed by 5 bases and J by 2 bases, leaving 19 bases between them. CDR3 length equals 17 residues. Per the germline V gene, CDR1 is MGHDK and CDR2 is SYGVNS. CDR3 in DNA: TGTGCCAGCAGTAGGCTCGGTACAGGCTTAACCTACAATGAGCAGTTCTTC. Its translation is CASSRLGTGLTYNEQFF. Filled out from reference TRBV25-1 and TRBJ2-1, the complete variable domain reads EADIYQTPRYLVIGTGKKITLECSQTMGHDKMYWYQQDPGMELHLIHYSYGVNSTEKGDLSSESTVSRIRTEHFPLTLESARPSHTSQYLCASSRLGTGLTYNEQFFGPGTRLTVL.

The chain combines TRBV7-7 with TRBJ2-1; possibly TRBD2 for D (5 bases). The germline gives CDR1 SSHAT, CDR2 FNYEAQ (reference sequence). Trimming removed 5 bases at V and 5 bases at J, with 16 bases between. The CDR3 spans 15 residues. CDR3 sequence: CASSRRGGPHNEQFF. CDR3 DNA: TGTGCCAGCAGCAGGAGAGGAGGCCCGCACAATGAGCAGTTCTTC.

The chain has TRBV30 and TRBJ1-1; 8 bases are shared with TRBD1. V gave up 2 bases and J gave up 2 bases; unmatched junction bases: 7. The germline V gene encodes CDR1 GTSNPN and CDR2 SVGIG (reference sequence). CDR3 length equals 15 residues. The DNA of the CDR3 is TGTGCCTGGAGTCCCTTAGACAGGGGCAACACTGAAGCTTTCTTT. Residues: CAWSPLDRGNTEAFF.

The J gene is TRBJ2-7, the V gene TRBV29-1; D is uncertain. With 6 bases removed from V and 3 bases from J, the gap between germline ends came to 12 bases. Germline values: CDR1 SQVTM, CDR2 ANQGSEA. The CDR3 sequence is 12 residues long. The CDR3 DNA reads TGCAGCGTAAGCGTGGGATACTACGAGCAGTACTTC. This encodes CSVSVGYYEQYF.

This chain links TRBV18 with TRBJ2-7; TRBD2 aligns across 12 bases. J gave up 6 bases and V 4 bases, and 10 bases lay outside the gene matches. The germline CDR1 and CDR2 sequences are KGHSH and LQKENI. This CDR3 comprises 16 residues. DNA for the CDR3: TGTGCCAGCTCACTCTCCACGACTAGCGGGAGTGGCGAGCAGTACTTC. Translating gives CASSLSTTSGSGEQYF.

The chain combines TRBV20-1 with TRBJ1-2; possible D gene TRBD1, 6 bases. Trimming stripped 5 bases from V and 8 bases from J, with 12 bases between. The CDR3 is 11 amino acids. Germline CDR1 is DFQATT and CDR2 is SNEGSKA (reference sequence). CDR3 sequence (DNA): TGCAGTGCTCCCCGGGGGGGCGGCTACACCTTC. It translates to CSAPRGGGYTF.

V gene TRBV6-5 combines with J gene TRBJ2-2; TRBD2 matches 10 bases. The CDR3 is 15 residues long. V was clipped by 5 bases and J by 6 bases; unmatched bases: 6. CDR1 MNHEY and CDR2 SVGAGI come from the germline V gene. CDR3 sequence reads: CASSTSGNPAGELFF. The DNA for the CDR3 is TGTGCCAGCAGTACTAGCGGGAATCCGGCCGGGGAGCTGTTTTTT.

The V gene is TRBV4-1, the J gene TRBJ1-1; unclear D gene. V was clipped by 1 base and J by 1 base, with 7 bases between them. The germline V gene encodes CDR1 MGHRA and CDR2 YSYEKL. There are 14 residues in the CDR3. The CDR3 DNA sequence: TGCGCCAGCAGCCAAGGACGGGCGAACACTGAAGCTTTCTTT. As protein: CASSQGRANTEAFF.

The chain carries TRBV5-1 and TRBJ2-1, with no clear D. The CDR3 sequence is 13 residues long. Germline V gene sequence: CDR1 SGHRS, CDR2 YFSETQ. V gave up 0 bases and J gave up 8 bases, with 9 bases separating them. CDR3 sequence reads: CASSLVPSHEQFF. The CDR3 DNA follows: TGCGCCAGCAGCTTGGTGCCTAGTCATGAGCAGTTCTTC.

This rearrangement joins TRBV18 to TRBJ2-7; 9 bases fit TRBD2. Germline trimming cut 2 bases from V and 0 bases from J; bases unmatched to any gene: 2. Germline CDR1 and CDR2: KGHSH and LQKENI. This CDR3 comprises 15 residues. The CDR3 spells CASSPGSGSSYEQYF. DNA of the CDR3: TGTGCCAGCTCACCAGGTAGCGGGAGCTCCTACGAGCAGTACTTC.

The rearrangement joins TRBV5-1 to TRBJ1-3; possible D gene TRBD1, 6 bases. This CDR3 contains 14 residues. Trimming took 4 bases from V and 2 from J, leaving 10 bases between them. Germline V gene data show CDR1 as SGHRS and CDR2 as YFSETQ. This chain's CDR3 is CASSTTGTGNTIYF. The CDR3 DNA is TGCGCCAGCAGCACCACAGGGACTGGAAACACCATATATTTT.